A selection of T cell receptor beta chains follows, all from one sample in a study of technical replicates of blood from a handful of donors. Sequencing used immunoSEQ multiplex PCR; TCRdb keeps in-frame clones, though not all of them. Among approximately 100,000 clones listed, 95% were seen once. Input material: T cells isolated from PBMCs. The source is a human donor in good health. Both conserved end residues are part of each CDR3. For some rows the clone size is stated as once, few or many, or as a class when expanded; others skip it.

clone size	V gene	J gene	CDR3 protein
-	TRBV28	TRBJ2-3	CASSPRTGAQDTQYF
-	TRBV4-1	TRBJ2-5	CASSQDRGRGETQYF
-	TRBV7-2	TRBJ2-3	CASSILAGAADTQYF
-	TRBV15	TRBJ1-2	CATSRDRNYGYTF
-	TRBV13	TRBJ1-2	CASSLGTGDYGYTF
-	TRBV9	TRBJ2-2	CASSPTGTSGELFF
-	TRBV6-5	TRBJ1-6	CASKNRVYNSPLHF
-	TRBV2	TRBJ2-7	CASSEGTGEWRYF
-	TRBV29-1	TRBJ2-1	CSVEGRGLYNEQFF
-	TRBV6-1	TRBJ2-7	CASSEYADKAYEQYF
once	TRBV25-1	TRBJ2-2	CASSEWGGRTGELFF
-	TRBV5-4	TRBJ1-1	CASSLYGAPTEAFF